This TCR beta chain emerged from a study of molecular identifiers for immune sequencing clone quantification. TCRdb itself ran the PCR reads through MiXCR, one entry per CDR3 protein. The sample consists of about 320,000 distinct CDR3 sequences, 24% of them appearing once. Only a few counts were recorded for this clonotype. This clonotype originated in a human donor in good health. Some libraries in this study had Jurkat cell RNA spiked in. Sequenced material: naive CD8+ T cells from blood, with Jurkat cell RNA spiked in. The subset is: FACS-sorted CD8+CD4-CCR7+CD45RA+ naive T cells.

CDR3 residues: CASSFSTGQETQYF. The CDR3 DNA is TGTGCCAGCAGCTTTTCTACCGGCCAAGAGACCCAGTACTTC. The chain employs TRBV5-4 and TRBJ2-5; no firm D call. The V end was cut by 2 bases, the J end by 1 base, with 9 bases between. CDR3 length: 14 residues. Germline CDR1 SGHNT, CDR2 YYREEE (reference sequence).